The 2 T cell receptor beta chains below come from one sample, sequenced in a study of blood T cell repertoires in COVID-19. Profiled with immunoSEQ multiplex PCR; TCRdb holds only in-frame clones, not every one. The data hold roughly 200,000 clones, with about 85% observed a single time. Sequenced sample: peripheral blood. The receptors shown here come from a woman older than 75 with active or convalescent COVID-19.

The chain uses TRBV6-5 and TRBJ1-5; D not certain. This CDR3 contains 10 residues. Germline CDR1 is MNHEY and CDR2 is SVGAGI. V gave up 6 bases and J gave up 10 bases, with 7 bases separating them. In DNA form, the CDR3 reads TGTGCCAGCAGATCTATACCCCAGCATTTT. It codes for CASRSIPQHF.

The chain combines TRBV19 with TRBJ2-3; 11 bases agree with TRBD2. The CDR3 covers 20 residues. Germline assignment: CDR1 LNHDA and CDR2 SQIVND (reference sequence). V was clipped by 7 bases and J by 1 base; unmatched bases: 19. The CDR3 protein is CASKRRSGLAGGFGTDTQYF. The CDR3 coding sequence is TGTGCCAGTAAACGGAGGTCTGGGCTAGCGGGGGGCTTTGGCACAGATACGCAGTATTTT.